This T cell receptor (beta chain) came from a study of blood T cell repertoires in COVID-19. Study background: Samples taken during acute and convalescent COVID-19 were collected in the United States, Italy and Spain. T cells, B-cell-depleted T cells, or PBMCs supplied cDNA or gDNA.

Original processing methods: Reference gene primers were amplified, and this amplification served to estimate nucleated cell counts. This table comes from immunoSEQ multiplex PCR, and its TCRdb copy is limited to in-frame clones, with some not included. V, J and clone size derive from that table, while D and trimming were established from the DNA sequence. Altogether some 190,000 clones are present, less than 85% being singletons, with the ten largest covering roughly 12%. The sequenced sample consisted of peripheral blood. This clonotype originated in a woman aged 45 to 65 with acute or convalescent COVID-19.

The CDR3 here is CARRPRGANEKLFF. As DNA, the CDR3 is TGCGCCAGGAGGCCCAGGGGTGCTAATGAAAAACTGTTTTTT. The V call is TRBV10-1, the J call TRBJ1-4; a possible D gene is TRBD1 (6 bases). Germline CDR1 reads WNHNN; CDR2 reads SYGVQD (reference sequence). The CDR3 is made up of 14 amino acids. Trimming shortened V by 9 bases and J by 3 bases, and 14 bases separated the two germline ends.